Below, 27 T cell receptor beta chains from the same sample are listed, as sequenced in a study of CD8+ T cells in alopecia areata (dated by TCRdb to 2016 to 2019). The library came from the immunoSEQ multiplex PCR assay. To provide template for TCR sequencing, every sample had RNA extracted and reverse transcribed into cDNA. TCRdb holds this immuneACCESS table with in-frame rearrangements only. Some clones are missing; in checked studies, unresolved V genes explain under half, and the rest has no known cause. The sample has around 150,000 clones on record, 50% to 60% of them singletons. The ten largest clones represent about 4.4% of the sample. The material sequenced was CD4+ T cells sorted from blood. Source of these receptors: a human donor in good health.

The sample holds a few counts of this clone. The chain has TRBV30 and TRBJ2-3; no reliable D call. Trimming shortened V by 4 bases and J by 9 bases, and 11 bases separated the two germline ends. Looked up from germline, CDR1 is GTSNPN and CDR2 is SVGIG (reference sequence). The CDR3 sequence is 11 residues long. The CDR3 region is CAWNLLRTQYF. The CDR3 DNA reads TGTGCCTGGAACTTACTGAGAACGCAGTATTTT.

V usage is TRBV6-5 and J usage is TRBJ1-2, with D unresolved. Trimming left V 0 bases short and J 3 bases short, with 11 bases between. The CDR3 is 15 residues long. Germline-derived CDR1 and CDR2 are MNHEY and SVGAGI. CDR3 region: CASSYSLTDDYGYTF. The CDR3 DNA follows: TGTGCCAGCAGTTACTCCCTCACAGATGACTATGGCTACACCTTC.

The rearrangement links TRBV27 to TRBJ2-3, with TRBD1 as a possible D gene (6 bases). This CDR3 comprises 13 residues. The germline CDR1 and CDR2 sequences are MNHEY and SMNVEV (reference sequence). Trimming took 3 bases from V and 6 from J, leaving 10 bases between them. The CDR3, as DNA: TGTGCCAGCAGTTTTCAGGGGTTGGATACGCAGTATTTT. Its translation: CASSFQGLDTQYF.

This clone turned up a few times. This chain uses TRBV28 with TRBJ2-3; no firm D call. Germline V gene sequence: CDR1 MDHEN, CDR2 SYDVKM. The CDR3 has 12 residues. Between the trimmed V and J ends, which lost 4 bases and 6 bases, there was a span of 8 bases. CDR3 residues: CASSSWMDTQYF. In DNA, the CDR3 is TGTGCCAGCAGTTCCTGGATGGATACGCAGTATTTT.

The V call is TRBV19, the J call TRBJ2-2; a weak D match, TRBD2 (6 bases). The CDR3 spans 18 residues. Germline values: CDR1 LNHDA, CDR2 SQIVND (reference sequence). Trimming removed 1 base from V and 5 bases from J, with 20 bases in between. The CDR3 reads CASSIVSRREGRTGELFF. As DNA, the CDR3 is TGTGCCAGTAGTATAGTCTCCCGGCGTGAAGGGAGGACCGGGGAGCTGTTTTTT. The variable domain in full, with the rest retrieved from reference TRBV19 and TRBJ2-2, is DGGITQSPKYLFRKEGQNVTLSCEQNLNHDAMYWYRQDPGQGLRLIYYSQIVNDFQKGDIAEGYSVSREKKESFPLTVTSAQKNPTAFYLCASSIVSRREGRTGELFFGEGSRLTVL.

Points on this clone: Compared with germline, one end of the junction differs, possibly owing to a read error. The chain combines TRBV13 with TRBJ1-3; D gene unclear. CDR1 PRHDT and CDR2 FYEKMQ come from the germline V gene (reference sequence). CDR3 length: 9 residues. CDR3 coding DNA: TGTGCCAGCAGCTTATTGGATGGATTT. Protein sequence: CASSLLDGF.

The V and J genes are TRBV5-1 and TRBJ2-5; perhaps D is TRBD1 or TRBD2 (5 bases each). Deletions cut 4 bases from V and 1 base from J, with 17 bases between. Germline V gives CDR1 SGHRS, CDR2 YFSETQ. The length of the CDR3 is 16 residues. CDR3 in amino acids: CASSAGTQPFQETQYF. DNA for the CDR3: TGCGCCAGCAGCGCCGGGACGCAACCGTTCCAAGAGACCCAGTACTTC.

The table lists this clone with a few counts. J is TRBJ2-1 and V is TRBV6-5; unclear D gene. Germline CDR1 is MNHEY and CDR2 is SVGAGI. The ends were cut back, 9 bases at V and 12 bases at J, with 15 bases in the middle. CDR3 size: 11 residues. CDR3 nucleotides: TGTGCCAGTTGGGCCCACCACGTGCAGTTCTTC. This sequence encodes CASWAHHVQFF.

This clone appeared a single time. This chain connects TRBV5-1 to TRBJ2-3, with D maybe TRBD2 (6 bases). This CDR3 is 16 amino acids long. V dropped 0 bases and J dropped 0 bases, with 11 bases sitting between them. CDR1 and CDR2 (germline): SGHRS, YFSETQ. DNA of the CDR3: TGCGCCAGCAGCTTGGGAATAGCGGTGAGCACAGATACGCAGTATTTT. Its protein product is CASSLGIAVSTDTQYF.

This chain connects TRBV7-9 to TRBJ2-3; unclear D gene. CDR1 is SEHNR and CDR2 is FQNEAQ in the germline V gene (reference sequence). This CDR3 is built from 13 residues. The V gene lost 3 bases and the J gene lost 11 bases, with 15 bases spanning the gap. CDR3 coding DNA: TGTGCCAGCAGCTTTCAGACCGCATTGGGGCAGTATTTT. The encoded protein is CASSFQTALGQYF.

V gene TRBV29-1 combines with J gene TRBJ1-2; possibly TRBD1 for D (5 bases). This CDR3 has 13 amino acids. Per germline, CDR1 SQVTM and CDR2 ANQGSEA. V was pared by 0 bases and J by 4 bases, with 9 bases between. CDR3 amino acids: CSVEDRGPYGYTF. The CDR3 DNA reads TGCAGCGTTGAAGATCGGGGACCCTATGGCTACACCTTC. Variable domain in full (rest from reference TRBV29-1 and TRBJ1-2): SAVISQKPSRDICQRGTSLTIQCQVDSQVTMMFWYRQQPGQSLTLIATANQGSEATYESGFVIDKFPISRPNLTFSTLTVSNMSPEDSSIYLCSVEDRGPYGYTFGSGTRLTVV.

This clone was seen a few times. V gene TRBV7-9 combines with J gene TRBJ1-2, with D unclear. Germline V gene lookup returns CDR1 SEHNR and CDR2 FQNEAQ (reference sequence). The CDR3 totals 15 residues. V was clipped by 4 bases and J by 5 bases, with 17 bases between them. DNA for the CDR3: TGTGCCAGCAGCTCCGCTTCGGGGTCCGGGTATGGCTACACCTTC. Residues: CASSSASGSGYGYTF.

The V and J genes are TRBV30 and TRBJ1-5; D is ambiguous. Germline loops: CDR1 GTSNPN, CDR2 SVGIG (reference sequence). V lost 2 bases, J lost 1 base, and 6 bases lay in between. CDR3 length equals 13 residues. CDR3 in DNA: TGTGCCTGGAGTTTTAGGAGCAATCAGCCCCAGCATTTT. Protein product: CAWSFRSNQPQHF.

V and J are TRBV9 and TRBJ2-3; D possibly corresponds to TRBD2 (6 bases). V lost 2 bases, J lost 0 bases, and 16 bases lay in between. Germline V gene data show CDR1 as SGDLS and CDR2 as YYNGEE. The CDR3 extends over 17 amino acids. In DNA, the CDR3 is TGTGCCAGCAGCGTTTCCTTTAGCGGATCTAGCACAGATACGCAGTATTTT. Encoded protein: CASSVSFSGSSTDTQYF.

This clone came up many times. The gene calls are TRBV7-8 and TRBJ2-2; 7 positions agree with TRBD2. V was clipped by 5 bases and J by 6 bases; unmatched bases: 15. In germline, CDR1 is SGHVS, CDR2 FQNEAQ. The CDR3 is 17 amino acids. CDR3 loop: CASSLGTTQISAGELFF. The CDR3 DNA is TGTGCCAGCAGCCTCGGGACTACCCAAATTAGTGCCGGGGAGCTGTTTTTT.

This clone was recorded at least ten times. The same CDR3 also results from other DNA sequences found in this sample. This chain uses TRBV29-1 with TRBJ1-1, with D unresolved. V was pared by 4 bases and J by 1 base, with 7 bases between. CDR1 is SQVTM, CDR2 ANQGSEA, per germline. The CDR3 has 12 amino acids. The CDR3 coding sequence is TGCAGCGTTGGACAACCGAACACTGAAGCTTTCTTT. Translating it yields CSVGQPNTEAFF.

The CDR3 sequence is CASSQQKPQETQYF. CDR3 in DNA: TGCGCCAGCAGCCAACAGAAACCCCAAGAGACCCAGTACTTC. V and J are TRBV5-1 and TRBJ2-5; D is unclear. Germline V CDR1 and CDR2: SGHRS, YFSETQ. With 4 bases removed from V and 1 base from J, the gap between germline ends came to 11 bases. The CDR3 totals 14 residues.

The CDR3 nucleotides are TGCAGCGTTGGAGGGGCGGACACCGGGGAGCTGTTTTTT. Amino acid sequence: CSVGGADTGELFF. This chain links TRBV29-1 with TRBJ2-2; D assignment may be TRBD1 or TRBD2 (5 bases each). CDR3 size: 13 residues. Germline CDR1 reads SQVTM; CDR2 reads ANQGSEA. Trimming took off 4 bases at V and 3 bases at J, with 9 bases between the two ends.

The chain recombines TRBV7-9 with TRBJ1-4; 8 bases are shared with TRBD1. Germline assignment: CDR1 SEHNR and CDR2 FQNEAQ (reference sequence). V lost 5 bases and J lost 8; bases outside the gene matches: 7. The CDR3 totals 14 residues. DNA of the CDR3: TGTGCCAGCAGCCCGGACAGGGCGCGGGAAAAACTGTTTTTT. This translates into CASSPDRAREKLFF.

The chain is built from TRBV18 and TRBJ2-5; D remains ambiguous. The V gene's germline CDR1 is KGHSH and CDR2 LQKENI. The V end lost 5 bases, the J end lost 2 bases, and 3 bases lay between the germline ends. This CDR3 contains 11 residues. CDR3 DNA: TGTGCCAGCTCAGTACAAGAGACCCAGTACTTC. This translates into CASSVQETQYF. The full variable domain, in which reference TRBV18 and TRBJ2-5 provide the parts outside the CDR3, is NAGVMQNPRHLVRRRGQEARLRCSPMKGHSHVYWYRQLPEEGLKFMVYLQKENIIDESGMPKERFSAEFPKEGPSILRIQQVVRGDSAAYFCASSVQETQYFGPGTRLLVL.

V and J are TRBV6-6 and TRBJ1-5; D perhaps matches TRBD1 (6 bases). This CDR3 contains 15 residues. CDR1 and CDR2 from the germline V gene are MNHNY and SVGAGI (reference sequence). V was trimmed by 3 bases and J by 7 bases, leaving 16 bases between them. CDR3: CASSYPGAGGQPQHF. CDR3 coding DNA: TGTGCCAGCAGTTATCCGGGGGCGGGAGGGCAGCCCCAGCATTTT.

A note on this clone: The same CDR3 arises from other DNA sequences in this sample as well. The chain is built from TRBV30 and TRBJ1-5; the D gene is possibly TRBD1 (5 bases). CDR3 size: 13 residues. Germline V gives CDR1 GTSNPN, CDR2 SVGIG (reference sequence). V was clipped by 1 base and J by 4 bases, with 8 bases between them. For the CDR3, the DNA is TGTGCCTGGAGTGGGGGGGGTAATCAGCCCCAGCATTTT. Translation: CAWSGGGNQPQHF.

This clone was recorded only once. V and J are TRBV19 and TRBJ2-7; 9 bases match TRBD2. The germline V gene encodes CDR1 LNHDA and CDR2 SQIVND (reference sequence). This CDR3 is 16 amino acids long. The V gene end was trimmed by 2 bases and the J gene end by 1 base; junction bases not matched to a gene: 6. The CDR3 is CASSILAGHGSYEQYF. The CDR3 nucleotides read TGTGCCAGTAGTATACTAGCGGGACACGGATCCTACGAGCAGTACTTC.

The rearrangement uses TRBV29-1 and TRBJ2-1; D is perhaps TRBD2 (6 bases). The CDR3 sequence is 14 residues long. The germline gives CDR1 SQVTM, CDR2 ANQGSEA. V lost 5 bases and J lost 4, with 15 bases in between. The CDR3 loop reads CSVYLAITYNEQFF. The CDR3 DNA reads TGCAGCGTTTATCTAGCGATTACTTACAATGAGCAGTTCTTC.

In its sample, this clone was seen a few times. CDR3 bases: TGTGCCGGGGGTATCGAAGATACGCAGTATTTT. It translates to CAGGIEDTQYF. This chain uses TRBV30 with TRBJ2-3; D might be TRBD1 or TRBD2, each matching 5 bases. The CDR3 runs 11 residues. CDR1 GTSNPN and CDR2 SVGIG come from the germline V gene (reference sequence). V was shortened by 8 bases and J by 5 bases, with 11 bases between the two germline ends.

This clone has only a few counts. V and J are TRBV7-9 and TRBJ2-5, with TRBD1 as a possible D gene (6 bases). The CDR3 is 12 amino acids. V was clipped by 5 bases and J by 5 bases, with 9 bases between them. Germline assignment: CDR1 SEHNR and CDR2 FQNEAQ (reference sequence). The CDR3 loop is CASSPTGETQYF. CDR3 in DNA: TGTGCCAGCAGCCCAACAGGGGAGACCCAGTACTTC.

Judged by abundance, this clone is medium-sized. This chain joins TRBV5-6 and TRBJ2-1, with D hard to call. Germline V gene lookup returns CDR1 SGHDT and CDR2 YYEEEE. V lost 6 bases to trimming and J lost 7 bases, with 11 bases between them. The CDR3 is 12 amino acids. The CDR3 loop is CASTATTNEQFF. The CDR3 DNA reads TGTGCCAGCACCGCAACGACGAATGAGCAGTTCTTC.